This T cell receptor (beta chain) was identified in a study of cytomegalovirus exposure and HLA in healthy donors. Researchers ran the PCR with 60 Vbeta and 13 Jbeta primers. Assay: immunoSEQ multiplex PCR; the TCRdb copy retains only in-frame clones and omits some. The repertoire has over 150,000 clones, around 79% of them found once; the top ten carry approximately 1.4%. CDR3 length equals 14 residues. The junction had 4 bases not matched to a gene; V was cut back by 6 bases and J by 4 bases. CDR1 and CDR2 from the germline V gene are MNHEY and SVGAGI. J is TRBJ2-1 and V is TRBV6-5; 9 bases fit TRBD2. This TCR came from a man between 18 and 29 years old in good health and CMV-seronegative. The sample consisted of PBMCs. CDR3 sequence reads: CASRRLAGYNEQFF. The CDR3, as DNA: TGTGCCAGCAGACGGCTAGCGGGATACAATGAGCAGTTCTTC.